These 27 T cell receptor beta chains were sequenced from one sample in a study of OX40 agonist ivuxolimab in advanced cancers. Measured with immunoSEQ multiplex PCR; TCRdb has only the in-frame clones, and not every one. Among some 83,000 clones listed, roughly nine tenths were seen once. Sequenced here: CD4+ or CD8+ T cells sorted from blood, sampled in a trial of the OX40 agonist ivuxolimab. Every receptor here comes from an adult with an advanced solid tumor such as melanoma, head and neck, liver or kidney cancer.

This sequence joins TRBV7-9 and TRBJ2-6; 12 nucleotides line up with TRBD2. Germline V gene data show CDR1 as SEHNR and CDR2 as FQNEAQ (reference sequence). V shed 4 bases and J 3 bases; nucleotides not matched to a gene: 4. The CDR3 is 17 residues long. For the CDR3, the DNA is TGTGCCAGCAGCTCCATGACTAGCGGGAGTGGGGCCAACGTCCTGACTTTC. It is translated as CASSSMTSGSGANVLTF.

The rearrangement links TRBV2 to TRBJ1-4; D not certain. The germline V gene has CDR1 SNHLY and CDR2 FYNNEI. The CDR3 length is 14 residues. Trimming shortened V by 7 bases and J by 13 bases, and 22 bases separated the two germline ends. The CDR3 loop is CASIPREARWGLFF. CDR3 DNA sequence: TGTGCCAGCATCCCGAGGGAAGCGCGGTGGGGACTGTTTTTT.

The chain links TRBV4-1 to TRBJ2-5; TRBD1 matches 11 bases. This CDR3 is built from 16 residues. Germline assignment: CDR1 MGHRA and CDR2 YSYEKL. The junction had 5 bases not matched to a gene; V was cut back by 1 base and J by 4 bases. CDR3 in DNA: TGCGCCAGCAGCCAAGGCTGGACAGGGGGCGCAGAGACCCAGTACTTC. Its protein is CASSQGWTGGAETQYF.

J is TRBJ1-2 and V is TRBV28, with TRBD1 as a possible D gene (5 bases). Germline assignment: CDR1 MDHEN and CDR2 SYDVKM. The CDR3 consists of 15 residues. The ends were cut back, 11 bases at V and 2 bases at J, with 21 bases in the middle. In DNA form, the CDR3 reads TGTGCCGCCCTCAGGGTAATGAGCCAGAACTATGGCTACACCTTC. Protein sequence: CAALRVMSQNYGYTF.

The genes are TRBV6-5 and TRBJ2-1; possibly TRBD2 for D (6 bases). Trimming removed 0 bases at V and 8 bases at J, with 17 bases between. CDR1 is MNHEY and CDR2 is SVGAGI in the germline V gene. This CDR3 has 16 amino acids. CDR3: CASSYSLGLLVDEQFF. For the CDR3, the DNA is TGTGCCAGCAGTTACTCCCTCGGACTACTCGTGGATGAGCAGTTCTTC.

This chain joins TRBV7-9 and TRBJ1-1, with 7 bases identical to TRBD1. Germline-derived CDR1 and CDR2 are SEHNR and FQNEAQ (reference sequence). The CDR3 extends over 16 amino acids. J was trimmed by 0 bases and V by 2 bases; bases with no gene match: 6. CDR3 nucleotide sequence: TGTGCCAGCAGCTTATTAGGGACAGAGCTGAACACTGAAGCTTTCTTT. It is translated as CASSLLGTELNTEAFF.

This chain links TRBV28 with TRBJ1-5; D gene unclear. V was pared by 3 bases and J by 3 bases, with 9 bases between. Germline CDR1 is MDHEN and CDR2 is SYDVKM. This CDR3 comprises 14 residues. CDR3 sequence: CASSLGGLNQPQHF. The CDR3 DNA sequence: TGTGCCAGCAGTTTGGGCGGGCTCAATCAGCCCCAGCATTTT.

The V gene is TRBV5-8, the J gene TRBJ1-4; D uncertain. The CDR3 length is 14 residues. Trimming removed 0 bases from V and 7 bases from J, with 10 bases in between. Germline V gives CDR1 SGHTS, CDR2 YDEGEE. CDR3 residues: CASSLEVRGEKLFF. The CDR3 nucleotides read TGTGCCAGCAGCTTGGAGGTCCGGGGTGAAAAACTGTTTTTT.

J is TRBJ2-3 and V is TRBV30; D gene uncertain. This CDR3 comprises 11 residues. Germline V gene lookup returns CDR1 GTSNPN and CDR2 SVGIG (reference sequence). Deletions cut 2 bases from V and 3 bases from J, with 3 bases between. CDR3 sequence: CAWSFTDTQYF. In nucleotides, the CDR3 is TGTGCCTGGAGTTTTACAGATACGCAGTATTTT.

This clone was seen just once. This chain joins TRBV19 and TRBJ1-3; no reliable D call. The germline gives CDR1 LNHDA, CDR2 SQIVND (reference sequence). There are 14 residues in the CDR3. The V end lost 5 bases, the J end lost 0 bases, and 8 bases lay between the germline ends. CDR3 in amino acids: CASSPGFSGNTIYF. In DNA, the CDR3 is TGTGCCAGTAGTCCAGGCTTCTCTGGAAACACCATATATTTT.

The chain has TRBV18 and TRBJ2-5; D remains unclear. Germline loops: CDR1 KGHSH, CDR2 LQKENI. CDR3 length: 12 amino acids. The germline V and J ends were trimmed by 4 bases and 2 bases, with 5 bases remaining between them. The CDR3 DNA reads as TGTGCCAGCTCACTACAGCAAGAGACCCAGTACTTC. Translated: CASSLQQETQYF.

The rearrangement uses TRBV6-5 and TRBJ2-3; D remains ambiguous. The germline V gene encodes CDR1 MNHEY and CDR2 SVGAGI. V dropped 0 bases and J dropped 4 bases, with 8 bases sitting between them. This CDR3 is built from 14 residues. The CDR3 here is CASSYSSRADTQYF. The CDR3 DNA sequence: TGTGCCAGCAGTTACTCGAGCCGGGCAGATACGCAGTATTTT.

The chain recombines TRBV9 with TRBJ2-1; no firm D call. CDR1 and CDR2 (germline): SGDLS, YYNGEE. The germline V and J ends were trimmed by 3 bases and 9 bases, with 4 bases remaining between them. The CDR3 is 10 residues long. The CDR3 is CASSGREQFF. The CDR3 coding sequence is TGTGCCAGCAGCGGCCGTGAGCAGTTCTTC.

The CDR3 spells CAISESGENQPQHF. The CDR3 DNA reads TGTGCCATCAGTGAGTCGGGAGAGAATCAGCCCCAGCATTTT. The chain recombines TRBV10-3 with TRBJ1-5; unclear D gene. This CDR3 comprises 14 residues. Looked up from germline, CDR1 is ENHRY and CDR2 is SYGVKD. Deletions cut 0 bases from V and 4 bases from J, with 7 bases between.

CDR3 DNA: TGTGCCAGCAGCTTTCCGGGACTGACGCTACAGGAGCAGTTCTTC. Its translation: CASSFPGLTLQEQFF. V and J are TRBV13 and TRBJ2-1, with D possibly being TRBD2 (6 bases). The CDR3 has 15 residues. Germline V gene sequence: CDR1 PRHDT, CDR2 FYEKMQ (reference sequence). V shed 3 bases and J shed 10 bases, with 19 bases lying between them.

The V and J genes are TRBV28 and TRBJ2-3; 10 nucleotides align to TRBD1. V dropped 6 bases and J dropped 4; count of bases not matched to a gene: 4. CDR1 MDHEN and CDR2 SYDVKM come from the germline V gene. CDR3 length: 14 residues. The chain's CDR3 is CASRPTGGPDTQYF. The CDR3 bases are TGTGCCAGCAGACCGACAGGGGGCCCAGATACGCAGTATTTT.

V is TRBV2 and J is TRBJ2-1; D possibly corresponds to TRBD1 (5 bases). CDR1 is SNHLY and CDR2 is FYNNEI in the germline V gene. The CDR3 consists of 13 residues. V was shortened by 3 bases and J by 5 bases, with 8 bases between the two germline ends. CDR3 amino acids: CASSDRANNEQFF. CDR3 coding DNA: TGTGCCAGCAGTGACAGGGCCAACAATGAGCAGTTCTTC.

V gene TRBV30 combines with J gene TRBJ1-1; 8 bases agree with TRBD1. V shed 4 bases and J 7 bases; nucleotides not matched to a gene: 5. The CDR3 has 12 residues. Germline V gene data show CDR1 as GTSNPN and CDR2 as SVGIG (reference sequence). CDR3 protein: CAWTPGQGEAFF. Here the CDR3 DNA reads TGTGCCTGGACCCCAGGACAGGGTGAAGCTTTCTTT.

The rearrangement uses TRBV27 and TRBJ1-5; D unclear. CDR1 MNHEY and CDR2 SMNVEV come from the germline V gene (reference sequence). The V gene lost 6 bases and the J gene lost 0 bases, with 12 bases spanning the gap. The CDR3 totals 15 residues. The CDR3 bases are TGTGCCAGCAGCCCTCTAGGGAGTAGCAATCAGCCCCAGCATTTT. It translates to CASSPLGSSNQPQHF.

V is TRBV7-3 and J is TRBJ2-1; the match to TRBD2 covers 11 bases. Germline-derived CDR1 and CDR2 are SGHTA and FQGTGA. V was pared by 2 bases and J by 7 bases, with 4 bases of the junction left unmatched. The CDR3 length is 15 residues. CDR3 in DNA: TGTGCCAGCAGCTTAGGGGTAGCGGGAGGGAATGAGCAGTTCTTC. It translates to CASSLGVAGGNEQFF.

The chain combines TRBV19 with TRBJ2-1; no firm D call. Trimming shortened V by 5 bases and J by 5 bases, and 13 bases separated the two germline ends. The CDR3 extends over 14 amino acids. CDR1 is LNHDA and CDR2 is SQIVND in the germline V gene (reference sequence). CDR3 DNA sequence: TGTGCCAGTAGTCCCTTTAGCCGGCACAATGAGCAGTTCTTC. It specifies CASSPFSRHNEQFF.

Written as DNA, the CDR3 is TGCGCCAGCAGCCAAGTACGGCTTACACCAACGGGGACTGAAGCTTTCTTT. Protein: CASSQVRLTPTGTEAFF. This rearrangement joins TRBV4-3 to TRBJ1-1; D call uncertain. The CDR3 length is 17 residues. V lost 1 base and J 5 bases, leaving 20 bases between the germline ends. CDR1 LGHNA and CDR2 YSLEER come from the germline V gene.

V gene TRBV30 combines with J gene TRBJ2-3; 8 bases align to TRBD2. Germline CDR1 GTSNPN, CDR2 SVGIG (reference sequence). CDR3 size: 18 residues. With 2 bases clipped from V and 8 bases from J, the junction kept 21 bases outside the gene matches. DNA of the CDR3: TGTGCCTGGAGTATAGAGCTAGCGGGTGAGGGGCTGAAGGTTACGCAGTATTTT. This encodes CAWSIELAGEGLKVTQYF. The whole variable domain, filled in from reference TRBV30 and TRBJ2-3, reads SQTIHQWPATLVQPVGSPLSLECTVEGTSNPNLYWYRQAAGRGLQLLFYSVGIGQISSEVPQNLSASRPQDRQFILSSKKLLLSDSGFYLCAWSIELAGEGLKVTQYFGPGTRLTVL.

V usage is TRBV15 and J usage is TRBJ1-5; D remains ambiguous. This CDR3 is 13 amino acids long. Trimming shortened V by 4 bases and J by 6 bases, and 10 bases separated the two germline ends. Germline V gives CDR1 LNHNV, CDR2 YYDKDF (reference sequence). The CDR3 DNA reads as TGTGCCACCAGCAAACTAGAAAGTCAGCCCCAGCATTTT. Translated, it gives CATSKLESQPQHF.

This sequence joins TRBV4-2 and TRBJ2-1; D gene uncertain. Deletions cut 0 bases from V and 3 bases from J, with 12 bases between. The CDR3 contains 16 residues. Germline V lookup: CDR1 LGHNA, CDR2 YNFKEQ. The DNA for the CDR3 is TGTGCCAGCAGCCAAGAGTGGACGTCTATCTACAATGAGCAGTTCTTC. Its protein is CASSQEWTSIYNEQFF.

The chain carries TRBV9 and TRBJ2-1; TRBD2 might be the D (6 bases). This CDR3 region has 12 residues. CDR1 is SGDLS and CDR2 is YYNGEE in the germline V gene. V gave up 2 bases and J gave up 6 bases, with 6 bases separating them. CDR3 sequence reads: CASSVSGNEQFF. CDR3 sequence (DNA): TGTGCCAGCAGCGTTAGCGGCAATGAGCAGTTCTTC. Variable domain in full (rest from reference TRBV9 and TRBJ2-1): DSGVTQTPKHLITATGQRVTLRCSPRSGDLSVYWYQQSLDQGLQFLIQYYNGEERAKGNILERFSAQQFPDLHSELNLSSLELGDSALYFCASSVSGNEQFFGPGTRLTVL.

The V gene is TRBV27, the J gene TRBJ2-2, with no clear D. The CDR3 extends over 14 amino acids. Germline loops: CDR1 MNHEY, CDR2 SMNVEV (reference sequence). Trimming stripped 5 bases from V and 9 bases from J, with 16 bases between. CDR3 DNA: TGTGCCAGCAGTCCCTACGCCCGCGGCCGGGAGCTGTTTTTT. Protein product: CASSPYARGRELFF.